Shown below are 10 T cell receptor beta chains from a single sample sequenced in a study of T-cell memory formation after mild COVID-19. TCRdb called the 5' RACE reads again in MiXCR, with one record for every CDR3 protein. This table has around 250,000 distinct CDR3 sequences, roughly 9.4% appearing once. Material: PBMCs or a T cell subset sorted from them (not recorded which). The receptors stem from a man between 18 and 29 years old who had mild COVID-19 (a few samples of this study predate the infection). Cell type and time point are not known.

The table lists this clonotype with a few counts. The CDR3, as DNA: TGTGCCAGCAGCTGGGGACAGACGCGCCAAGAGACCCAGTACTTC. Protein: CASSWGQTRQETQYF. The chain combines TRBV5-4 with TRBJ2-5; 7 positions match TRBD1. J was trimmed by 1 base and V by 3 bases; bases with no gene match: 6. The germline V gene has CDR1 SGHNT and CDR2 YYREEE (reference sequence). The CDR3 totals 15 residues.

A few counts support this clonotype. The chain carries TRBV29-1 and TRBJ2-5; no clear D. The CDR3 is 11 residues long. Germline V gene sequence: CDR1 SQVTM, CDR2 ANQGSEA. The germline V and J ends were trimmed by 4 bases and 2 bases, with 5 bases remaining between them. CDR3 region: CSVGLQETQYF. The CDR3, as DNA: TGCAGCGTTGGTCTACAAGAGACCCAGTACTTC.

The rearrangement links TRBV20-1 to TRBJ1-5; D unresolved. The CDR3 is 14 residues long. V was pared by 6 bases and J by 2 bases, with 14 bases between. CDR1 is DFQATT and CDR2 is SNEGSKA in the germline V gene (reference sequence). In DNA, the CDR3 is TGCAGTGCCTCACTGGGTAGGGGCAATCAGCCCCAGCATTTT. Protein sequence: CSASLGRGNQPQHF.

There are a few counts of this clonotype. The V call is TRBV13, the J call TRBJ1-6, with D perhaps TRBD1 (5 bases). Germline CDR1 is PRHDT and CDR2 is FYEKMQ (reference sequence). The V and J ends lost 1 base and 12 bases respectively, with 10 bases between them. This CDR3 is 13 amino acids long. CDR3 in amino acids: CASSLDRRGPLHF. DNA for the CDR3: TGTGCCAGCAGCTTAGACAGGAGGGGACCCCTCCACTTT.

This rearrangement joins TRBV10-3 to TRBJ2-3; 10 bases are a match to TRBD2. V lost 8 bases to trimming and J lost 5 bases; unmatched junction nucleotides: 16. Germline V gene data show CDR1 as ENHRY and CDR2 as SYGVKD. The CDR3 loop spans 17 amino acids. CDR3 in DNA: TGTGCCATCTTAATCCGCGGGAGCGGGGGGGCTGTAGATACGCAGTATTTT. The encoded protein is CAILIRGSGGAVDTQYF.

Concerning this clonotype: This may be a read error, as it is one base from a much larger clone. This CDR3 is missing its conserved last phenylalanine or tryptophan, likely due to a read error. The chain couples TRBV12-3 or TRBV12-4 to TRBJ2-7, with no clear D. Trimming removed 4 bases at V and 5 bases at J, with 12 bases between. The CDR3 is made up of 13 amino acids. The CDR3, as DNA: TGTGCCAGCAGTTGGTTGGGGTCCGACGAGCAGTACATC. The encoded protein is CASSWLGSDEQYI.

This clonotype was seen a few times. The chain employs TRBV7-9 and TRBJ1-5; D ambiguous. Germline CDR1 and CDR2: SEHNR and FQNEAQ (reference sequence). This CDR3 region has 14 residues. The V gene lost 5 bases and the J gene lost 5 bases, with 13 bases spanning the gap. This CDR3 is CASSPPGPYQPQHF. CDR3 DNA: TGTGCCAGCAGCCCCCCCGGGCCGTATCAGCCCCAGCATTTT. The variable domain in full, completed from reference TRBV7-9 and TRBJ1-5, reads DTGVSQNPRHKITKRGQNVTFRCDPISEHNRLYWYRQTLGQGPEFLTYFQNEAQLEKSRLLSDRFSAERPKGSFSTLEIQRTEQGDSAMYLCASSPPGPYQPQHFGDGTRLSIL.

The V gene is TRBV4-2, the J gene TRBJ1-1; a possible D gene is TRBD1 (6 bases). V lost 0 bases, J lost 3 bases, and 11 bases lay in between. CDR3 size: 15 residues. Looked up from germline, CDR1 is LGHNA and CDR2 is YNFKEQ. Written as DNA, the CDR3 is TGTGCCAGCAGCCAAGACAGGGGCTCAGACACTGAAGCTTTCTTT. Its translation: CASSQDRGSDTEAFF.

This clonotype was counted a few times. V gene TRBV24-1 combines with J gene TRBJ2-5; D may be TRBD2 (7 bases). Per germline, CDR1 KGHDR and CDR2 SFDVKD. Trimming shortened V by 1 base and J by 2 bases, and 19 bases separated the two germline ends. The CDR3 consists of 18 residues. In DNA, the CDR3 is TGTGCCACCAGTGATTTCCCCGCGGGGGCTGTGAGACAAGAGACCCAGTACTTC. This translates into CATSDFPAGAVRQETQYF.

The rearrangement links TRBV20-1 to TRBJ2-3; TRBD2 matches at 7 bases. V shed 6 bases and J 7 bases; nucleotides not matched to a gene: 7. This CDR3 has 12 residues. Germline CDR1 and CDR2: DFQATT and SNEGSKA (reference sequence). The CDR3 DNA follows: TGCAGTGCCCGCGGGGGTGTGTATACGCAGTATTTT. This encodes CSARGGVYTQYF.